This entry lists 14 T cell receptor beta chains sequenced from one sample in a study of regulatory T cells in long-lasting Graves disease. Time point noted: persistent/refractory GD, antithyroid drugs over 5 years with positive TRAb. Making the TCR library involved RNA that had been extracted from PBMCs. According to the study, TCR beta libraries were built with iRepertoire HTBI primers and CDR3-region Arm-PCR. In TCRdb, the multiplex PCR reads were re-called with MiXCR into one record per CDR3 protein. Counted here are about 430,000 distinct CDR3 sequences, around 20% occurring once; the ten biggest clones make up around an eighth. The input for sequencing was peripheral blood mononuclear cells (PBMCs), taken when the disease was refractory, from a patient treated with antithyroid drugs. Receptors originate from a female donor with Graves disease.

This clonotype was detected many times. The CDR3 bases are TGTGCCAGCAGCCCCCGGGACTACCACTACGAGCAGTACTTC. Translated, it gives CASSPRDYHYEQYF. The chain couples TRBV11-1 to TRBJ2-7; 7 nucleotides align to TRBD2. Germline trimming cut 5 bases from V and 3 bases from J; bases unmatched to any gene: 7. The length of the CDR3 is 14 residues. Germline lookup yields CDR1 SGHAT and CDR2 FQDESV (reference sequence).

There are a few counts of this clonotype. The V call is TRBV20-1, the J call TRBJ1-2; 7 bases line up with TRBD1. This CDR3 is 12 amino acids long. The V gene's germline CDR1 is DFQATT and CDR2 SNEGSKA (reference sequence). The CDR3 protein is CSRDRSNYGYTF. The DNA for the CDR3 is TGCTCCCGGGACAGATCTAACTATGGCTACACCTTC.

This clonotype has a handful of counts. V usage is TRBV27 and J usage is TRBJ1-4; D unresolved. Trimming removed 5 bases from V and 6 bases from J, with 13 bases in between. Germline CDR1 MNHEY, CDR2 SMNVEV (reference sequence). The CDR3 is 14 amino acids. CDR3 in DNA: TGTGCCAGCAGTGTCGGACGGAGGGATGAAAAACTGTTTTTT. This translates into CASSVGRRDEKLFF.

J is TRBJ2-3 and V is TRBV6-2 or TRBV6-3, with 7 bases lining up with TRBD2. The junction had 3 bases not matched to a gene; V was cut back by 2 bases and J by 1 base. Germline V gene sequence: CDR1 MNHEY, CDR2 SVGEGT. The CDR3 is 15 amino acids. Here the CDR3 reads CASSYGAGGTDTQYF. The CDR3 nucleotides are TGTGCCAGCAGTTACGGGGCGGGGGGCACAGATACGCAGTATTTT.

The chain combines TRBV5-1 with TRBJ2-5, with TRBD2 as a possible D gene (5 bases). The CDR3 is 13 residues long. Trimming left V 3 bases short and J 5 bases short, with 11 bases between. The germline gives CDR1 SGHRS, CDR2 YFSETQ. The CDR3 sequence is CASSWELVETQYF. CDR3 coding DNA: TGCGCCAGCAGCTGGGAGTTGGTTGAGACCCAGTACTTC.

This clonotype was detected a few times. The CDR3 reads CASSLVEPSGRNEQFF. CDR3 bases: TGTGCCAGCAGTTTGGTCGAGCCTAGCGGGCGCAATGAGCAGTTCTTC. The genes are TRBV27 and TRBJ2-1; 8 positions match TRBD2. Germline lookup yields CDR1 MNHEY and CDR2 SMNVEV (reference sequence). With 3 bases clipped from V and 6 bases from J, the junction kept 10 bases outside the gene matches. CDR3 length: 16 amino acids.

This clonotype appeared a few times. CDR3 nucleotides: TGTGCCAGCAGTGGGATGGAACTGGGGTACGAGCAGTACTTC. This encodes CASSGMELGYEQYF. The chain is built from TRBV9 and TRBJ2-7; D ambiguous. This CDR3 has 14 amino acids. V lost 5 bases and J lost 4, with 16 bases in between. In germline, CDR1 is SGDLS, CDR2 YYNGEE.

On this clonotype: The junction differs from germline at one of its ends, possibly a read error. The V gene is TRBV6-2 or TRBV6-3, the J gene TRBJ1-2, with 12 nucleotides matching TRBD1. Germline-derived CDR1 and CDR2 are MNHEY and SVGEGT. This CDR3 spans 16 amino acids. This chain's CDR3 is CASSSGTGGRYYGHTF. In nucleotides, the CDR3 is TGTGCCAGCAGTTCCGGGACAGGGGGCCGTTACTATGGCCACACCTTC.

This clonotype was found a few times. This chain links TRBV7-9 with TRBJ2-7; the D gene could be TRBD1 or TRBD2 (5 bases each). V was trimmed by 6 bases and J by 2 bases, leaving 14 bases between them. Germline values: CDR1 SEHNR, CDR2 FQNEAQ (reference sequence). This CDR3 has 14 amino acids. CDR3 region: CASSRRDGTYEQYF. For the CDR3, the DNA is TGTGCCAGCAGTCGCCGGGACGGAACCTACGAGCAGTACTTC.

There are a few counts of this clonotype. The rearrangement joins TRBV5-1 to TRBJ2-7; 9 bases fit TRBD2. The V segment lost 2 bases and the J segment 5 bases; nucleotides outside the gene matches: 5. The germline CDR1 and CDR2 sequences are SGHRS and YFSETQ. The CDR3 spans 14 residues. This CDR3 reads CASSLGGREHEQYF. The CDR3 DNA reads as TGCGCCAGCAGCTTAGGCGGGAGGGAACACGAGCAGTACTTC. Filled out from reference TRBV5-1 and TRBJ2-7, the complete variable domain reads KAGVTQTPRYLIKTRGQQVTLSCSPISGHRSVSWYQQTPGQGLQFLFEYFSETQRNKGNFPGRFSGRQFSNSRSEMNVSTLELGDSALYLCASSLGGREHEQYFGPGTRLTVT.

This clonotype was recorded many times. The chain combines TRBV27 with TRBJ2-2, with D maybe TRBD2 (6 bases). Between the trimmed V and J ends, which lost 4 bases and 0 bases, there was a span of 9 bases. Germline CDR1 and CDR2: MNHEY and SMNVEV (reference sequence). The CDR3 consists of 15 residues. The CDR3 sequence: CASSYERANTGELFF. The DNA of the CDR3 is TGTGCCAGCAGTTACGAGCGGGCGAACACCGGGGAGCTGTTTTTT.

This clonotype was counted many times. The chain carries TRBV28 and TRBJ2-7; a possible D gene is TRBD2 (5 bases). The CDR3 has 14 amino acids. Germline V lookup: CDR1 MDHEN, CDR2 SYDVKM. Trimming cost V 3 bases and J 3 bases, with 12 bases left between them. The CDR3 DNA reads as TGTGCCAGCAGTTTCAGAGGAGAGGGCTACGAGCAGTACTTC. Translating gives CASSFRGEGYEQYF.

This clonotype showed up many times. This chain connects TRBV18 to TRBJ1-2; D might be TRBD1 (6 bases). Trimming took 3 bases from V and 6 from J, leaving 8 bases between them. This CDR3 contains 12 residues. Looked up from germline, CDR1 is KGHSH and CDR2 is LQKENI. The CDR3 DNA reads as TGTGCCAGCTCACCGAAGGGGGATGGCTACACCTTC. Its translation is CASSPKGDGYTF.

The chain has TRBV28 and TRBJ1-2; D call uncertain. V was pared by 5 bases and J by 6 bases, with 10 bases between. The CDR3 is 12 residues long. CDR1 and CDR2 (germline): MDHEN, SYDVKM. The CDR3 bases are TGTGCCAGCAGTCCTCACCTCCATGGCTACACCTTC. Protein sequence: CASSPHLHGYTF.